This record covers a single T cell receptor (beta chain). V was clipped by 2 bases and J by 1 base, with 6 bases between them. This CDR3 has 13 residues. The data belong to a study of control samples from healthy donors and cancer patients. Here immunoSEQ multiplex PCR was the method, and the copy in TCRdb shows in-frame clones only, minus some. The profile shows around 100,000 clones, 70% to 90% of them singletons. The clonotype originates from a man aged 25-40 years in good health. The V gene is TRBV12-3 or TRBV12-4, the J gene TRBJ2-7; D is undetermined. Input material: blood. The CDR3 nucleotides are TGTGCCAGCAGTTTAACAAATTCCTACGAGCAGTACTTC. Residues: CASSLTNSYEQYF.